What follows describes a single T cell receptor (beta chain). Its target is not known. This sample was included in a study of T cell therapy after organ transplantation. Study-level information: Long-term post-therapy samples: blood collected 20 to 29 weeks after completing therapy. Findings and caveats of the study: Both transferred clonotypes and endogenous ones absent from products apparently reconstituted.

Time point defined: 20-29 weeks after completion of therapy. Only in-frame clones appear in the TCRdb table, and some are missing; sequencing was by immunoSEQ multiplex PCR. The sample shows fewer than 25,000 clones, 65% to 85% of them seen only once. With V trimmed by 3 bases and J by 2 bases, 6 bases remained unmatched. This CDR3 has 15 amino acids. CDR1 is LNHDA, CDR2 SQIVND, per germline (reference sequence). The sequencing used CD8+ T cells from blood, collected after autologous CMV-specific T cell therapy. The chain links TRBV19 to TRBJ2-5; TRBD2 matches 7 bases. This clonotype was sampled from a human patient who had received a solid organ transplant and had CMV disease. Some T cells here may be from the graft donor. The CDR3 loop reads CASSIRASGQETQYF. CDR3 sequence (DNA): TGTGCCAGTAGTATTAGGGCTAGCGGACAAGAGACCCAGTACTTC.